This TCR beta chain stems from a study of Tregs in tolerant kidney transplant recipients. Clones were sequenced by immunoSEQ multiplex PCR, and TCRdb holds only the in-frame ones, with some missing. Its table lists about 15,000 clones. Related graft donors supplied nonmyeloablative bone marrow transplants, and mixed chimerism was transient. General study points: Activated donor B cell expansion appeared to reveal the most relevant donor-specific TCRbeta repertoire.

To note about this clone: Its antigen remains unidentified. The CDR3 goes on 3 residues after the read ends, and that part is filled in from the germline J gene.

Germline loops: CDR1 DFQATT, CDR2 SNEGSKA (reference sequence). This CDR3 has 15 residues. V was clipped by 5 bases and J by 5 bases; unmatched bases: 7. The chain is built from TRBV20-1 and TRBJ2-2, with 11 bases lining up with TRBD1. Sequenced material: CD4+ T cells from blood (PBMCs), taken 12 months after the transplant. The origin of this receptor is a human patient who received a combined kidney and bone marrow transplant. A subset of T cells may come from the graft donor. The CDR3 is CSAPGQGVRTGELFF. The sequenced CDR3 bases are TGCAGTGCTCCGGGACAGGGGGTTAGGACCGGGGAG.